The rows below give T cell receptor beta chains drawn from one sample of a study of molecular identifiers for immune sequencing clone quantification. Via MiXCR, TCRdb re-called the PCR reads, giving one row per CDR3 protein. The sample consists of approximately 40,000 distinct CDR3 sequences, about 18% of them appearing once. The sequencing input was naive CD8+ T cells from blood, with Jurkat cell RNA spiked in. All receptors come from a human donor in good health. Some libraries in this study had Jurkat cell RNA spiked in. CDR3s include the opening cysteine and the closing phenylalanine or tryptophan. D genes are given only for firm matches. Size tells how often a clone was seen (once, few, many) or the class of an expanded clone, and some rows leave it out.

d_call j_call clone_size v_call cdr3_nt cdr3_aa
NA TRBJ2-7 few TRBV28 TGTGCCAGCAGTGTACCACCCGGGAGCTCCTACGAGCAGTACTTC CASSVPPGSSYEQYF
TRBD2 TRBJ2-5 few TRBV7-2 TGTGCCAGCAGCTTGGCGGGAGTAGAGACCCAGTACTTC CASSLAGVETQYF
NA TRBJ2-7 many TRBV7-9 TGTGCCAGCAGCTACGACATTCGAGGGACCTACGAGCAGTACTTC CASSYDIRGTYEQYF
NA TRBJ2-7 many TRBV20-1 TGCAGTGCTAGAGGACTGGGCTCCTACGAGCAGTACTTC CSARGLGSYEQYF
NA TRBJ2-7 NA TRBV11-1 TGTGCCAGCAGCCCTCCTAGTGGAAAGAGCTCCTACGAGCAGTACTTC CASSPPSGKSSYEQYF
NA TRBJ2-5 NA TRBV28 TGTGCCAGCAGTTTGGCCGAGTCAGCCCAAGAGACCCAGTACTTC CASSLAESAQETQYF
NA TRBJ1-1 many TRBV6-2/TRBV6-3 TGTGCCAGCATACAACAGGGCGGCGCTGAAGCTTTCTTT CASIQQGGAEAFF
NA TRBJ2-7 many TRBV12-3/TRBV12-4 TGTGCCAGCAGTTTTGGGGAGTCGTCCTACGAGCAGTACTTC CASSFGESSYEQYF
TRBD2 TRBJ2-1 many TRBV12-3/TRBV12-4 TGTGCCAGCAACTCCCCGACAGAGCGGGAGAGCAGGATACGCTCCTACAATGAGCAGTTCTTC CASNSPTERESRIRSYNEQFF
NA TRBJ2-1 NA TRBV6-2/TRBV6-3 TGTGCCAGCAGTTATACTTCCCCCAATGAGCAGTTCTTC CASSYTSPNEQFF
NA TRBJ2-7 few TRBV23-1 TGCGCCAGCAGTCAACCCCCGTGGGGCACCCGCGAGCAGTACTTC CASSQPPWGTREQYF
NA TRBJ2-7 NA TRBV6-2/TRBV6-3 TGTGCCAGCAGTTCCGTATCGCGGTCGCTGGCGTACGAGCAGTACTTC CASSSVSRSLAYEQYF
NA TRBJ2-1 many TRBV7-2 TGTGCCAGCAGCTTAGCGGCCGGATTTGTCCGCAATGAGCAGTTCTTC CASSLAAGFVRNEQFF
NA TRBJ2-2 NA TRBV7-6 TGTACCAGCAGCTTGGCTAATACAGGGCGTCTCGCCGGGGAGCTGTTTTTT CTSSLANTGRLAGELFF
NA TRBJ2-3 many TRBV5-8 TGTGCCAGCAGCCCCGGGACCAAAAGCACAGATACGCAGTATTTT CASSPGTKSTDTQYF
TRBD1 TRBJ2-1 medium-sized TRBV9 TGTGCCAGCAGCACTTCCCGGACAGGGCTCGGGGAGCAGTTCTTC CASSTSRTGLGEQFF
NA TRBJ1-4 NA TRBV3-1 TGTGCCAGCAGCAAAGAAGGGTGGAACCATGAAAAACTGTTTTTT CASSKEGWNHEKLFF
TRBD2 TRBJ2-7 many TRBV9 TGTGCCAGCAGCGGGACTAGCGGCTACGAGCAGTACTTC CASSGTSGYEQYF
NA TRBJ2-5 many TRBV13 TGTGCCAGCAGCTTAGGCGGGGTAGGAAACCAAGAGACCCAGTACTTC CASSLGGVGNQETQYF
NA TRBJ1-1 many TRBV4-3 TGCGCCAGCAGCCAAGATGGTGGGACCACTGAAGCTTTCTTT CASSQDGGTTEAFF
NA TRBJ1-1 many TRBV7-2 TGTGCCAGCAGCTTAGCAGGGTGGACTGAAGCTTTCTTT CASSLAGWTEAFF
NA TRBJ2-3 many TRBV5-1 TGCGCCAGCAGCTTGTCCCTGTGGCAGGACAACACAGATACGCAGTATTTT CASSLSLWQDNTDTQYF
NA TRBJ1-5 NA TRBV6-5 TGTGCCAGCAGTTACCGGCTTAGCAATCAGCCCCAGCATTTT CASSYRLSNQPQHF
NA TRBJ2-1 few TRBV7-8 TGTGCCAGCAGCCACGATCCAGGGTATGCTGCGGATGAGCAGTTCTTC CASSHDPGYAADEQFF
NA TRBJ1-6 NA TRBV28 TGTGCCAGCAGTTTCACGGATAATTCACCCCTCCACTTT CASSFTDNSPLHF
NA TRBJ2-7 few TRBV2 TGTGCCGGGGAAGGGACAACTCGACGGACTAAGCCGTACTTC CAGEGTTRRTKPYF
NA TRBJ2-7 many TRBV7-9 TGTGCCAGCAGCTTAGCTCTGGGGTACGAGCAGTACTTC CASSLALGYEQYF
NA TRBJ2-1 many TRBV7-9 TGTGCCAGCAAGGGCAAGAGCTCCTACAATGAGCAGTTCTTC CASKGKSSYNEQFF
NA TRBJ2-2 many TRBV2 TGTGCCAGCAGTGAAGTCTACACCGGGGAGCTGTTTTTT CASSEVYTGELFF
TRBD2 TRBJ2-1 many TRBV29-1 TGCAGCGCAAACCTAGCGGGGGGCTCCTACAATGAGCAGTTCTTC CSANLAGGSYNEQFF
TRBD1 TRBJ2-5 NA TRBV6-2/TRBV6-3 TGTGCCAGCAGTTACCCCATTGACAGGGTAGAAGAGACCCAGTACTTC CASSYPIDRVEETQYF
TRBD2 TRBJ2-7 many TRBV7-2 TGTGCCAGCAGCTCCATTAGCGGGATAGGGGTGGGCGAGCAGTACTTC CASSSISGIGVGEQYF
NA TRBJ1-4 NA TRBV28 TGTGCCAGCAGTTTAGGGCAGCTTAATGAAAAACTGTTTTTT CASSLGQLNEKLFF
TRBD2 TRBJ2-1 many TRBV7-9 TGTGCCAGCAGCGGTACCGGGACTAGCGGGGGAGGCCTCGTCGAGCAGTTCTTC CASSGTGTSGGGLVEQFF
NA TRBJ1-5 many TRBV28 TGTGCCAGCAGGGAAAGTTATAGCAATCAGCCCCAGCATTTT CASRESYSNQPQHF
NA TRBJ1-1 few TRBV5-1 TGCGCCAGCAGCTTGGCCGGGGTTGTCGGAGTTGAAGCTTTCTTT CASSLAGVVGVEAFF
TRBD1 TRBJ2-2 many TRBV16 TGTGCCAGCAGCCGGCTACAGGGGGCCGGCGGGGAGCTGTTTTTT CASSRLQGAGGELFF
NA TRBJ2-5 once TRBV10-3 TGTGCCACGCGGGGACTCGAAGAGACCCAGTACTTC CATRGLEETQYF
TRBD2 TRBJ2-1 few TRBV12-3/TRBV12-4 TGTGCCAGCAGTTTTACCCCGGGACTAGCCTCCTACAATGAGCAGTTCTTC CASSFTPGLASYNEQFF
NA TRBJ1-2 NA TRBV9 TGTGCCAGCAGCGATGGTCGGTGGGGGTTCAATGGCTACACCTTC CASSDGRWGFNGYTF
TRBD1 TRBJ2-1 many TRBV4-3 TGCGCCAGCAGCCGAAAAACAGGGGGCTTGAGCTACTACAATGAGCAGTTCTTC CASSRKTGGLSYYNEQFF
TRBD2 TRBJ2-1 few TRBV20-1 TGCAGTGCTAGAGTTCCCCTTACTAGCGGGAGATCAAATGAGCAGTTCTTC CSARVPLTSGRSNEQFF
NA TRBJ2-3 many TRBV29-1 TGCAGCGTTGATGGGGTCGGGGTTGCAGATACGCAGTATTTT CSVDGVGVADTQYF
NA TRBJ2-7 many TRBV11-2 TGTGCCAGCAGCTTGAGACGTCCCTACGAGCAGTACTTC CASSLRRPYEQYF
TRBD1 TRBJ1-1 many TRBV19 TGTGCCAGTAGTACAGGGGGTAACACTGAAGCTTTCTTT CASSTGGNTEAFF
NA TRBJ2-1 many TRBV4-3 TGCGCCAGCAGCCAAGGGGCTAGCGACTATGGTGAGCAGTTCTTC CASSQGASDYGEQFF